This T cell receptor beta chain was observed in a study of prognosis after radiotherapy for stage I lung cancer. Study observations and caveats: Metastatic and non-metastatic patients reportedly diverged in TRBV and TRBJ gene usage. Lower Shannon entropy values were found after stereotactic body radiation therapy in patients who developed distant metastases.

About this clonotype: Its antigen remains unknown.

CT and PET/CT showed node-negative disease in all patients, none of whom had received prior chemotherapy or radiotherapy or had other malignancies. Germline V gene lookup returns CDR1 MGHRA and CDR2 YSYEKL. V shed 1 base and J 6 bases; nucleotides not matched to a gene: 9. This CDR3 is built from 16 residues. Starting from genomic DNA, TCR beta CDR3 was amplified through two-round multiplex PCR. The authors ran first-round PCR with primers specific to each TRBV and TRBJ gene. TCRdb independently ran MiXCR on the multiplex PCR reads; one entry per CDR3 protein. Of around 16,000 distinct CDR3 sequences detected, about 43% appear once; the ten largest clones hold about 45%.

This clonotype originated in a donor aged 50 or older with non-small cell lung cancer. The sequencing here drew on PBMCs, taken before or after stereotactic body radiation therapy (not recorded which). This chain uses TRBV4-1 with TRBJ2-4; 7 nucleotides line up with TRBD2. The DNA for the CDR3 is TGCGCCAGCAGCCAAGTTGGGTCGGGGGGACGAAACATTCAGTACTTC. This sequence encodes CASSQVGSGGRNIQYF.